This TCR beta chain was identified in a study of T cell repertoires and HLA-DP antigens. Looking at the study overall: In vitro CD4+ alloreactivity was against HeLa-presented HLA-DP. One alloantigen had about nine groove amino acid differences from self, the other one. Pre-culture CD4+ samples used about 1.1 ug DNA versus approximately 0.2 ug for CD137+CD4+ sorts.

Germline assignment: CDR1 SEHNR and CDR2 FQNEAQ (reference sequence). The CDR3 contains 14 residues. Trimming cost V 1 base and J 0 bases, with 6 bases left between them. Study-level points and caveats: Previously undetected clones averaged about 35% and 50% against the two alleles respectively.

Generated by immunoSEQ multiplex PCR, the TCRdb table keeps only in-frame clones and is missing some. The sample records about 89,000 clones, around 86% being singletons. About this clone: Its antigen is not identified.

Input material: CD4+ T cells from PBMCs. The gene calls are TRBV7-9 and TRBJ2-5, with D uncertain. This clonotype was obtained from a man over 45 in good health and CMV-seronegative. The CDR3 protein is CASSLGLNQETQYF. The CDR3 coding sequence is TGTGCCAGCAGCTTAGGACTCAACCAAGAGACCCAGTACTTC.